These T cell receptor beta chains were read from a single sample in a study of blood T cell repertoires in COVID-19. Using immunoSEQ multiplex PCR, the repertoire was profiled, and TCRdb retains in-frame clones only, with some absent. The table has 250,000 to 350,000 clones, approximately 89% seen once. The specimen was peripheral blood. The receptors derive from a woman in her fifties or sixties with acute or convalescent COVID-19. The CDR3 runs from the conserved cysteine through the conserved F or W. D genes are given only for firm matches. Clone size is shown for a subset of rows, as once, few, many or a class of expanded clone.

cdr3_length	v_call	j_call	clone_size	d_call	cdr3_aa	cdr3_nt
14	TRBV13	TRBJ2-7	.	.	CASSLKNPGNEQYF	TGTGCCAGCAGCTTAAAAAATCCCGGTAACGAGCAGTACTTC
15	TRBV5-1	TRBJ2-2	.	TRBD2	CASSLATSSSGELFF	TGCGCCAGCAGCTTGGCGACTAGCAGCTCCGGGGAGCTGTTTTTT
15	TRBV7-9	TRBJ2-7	.	.	CASSFPRRFSYEQYF	TGTGCCAGCAGCTTCCCTAGACGCTTCTCCTACGAGCAGTACTTC
14	TRBV2	TRBJ1-1	.	TRBD1	CASKHRTGDTEAFF	TGTGCCAGCAAGCATCGGACAGGGGACACTGAAGCTTTCTTT
13	TRBV10-3	TRBJ2-1	.	.	CAISRLVEGEQFF	TGTGCCATCAGTAGACTAGTAGAAGGTGAGCAGTTCTTC
13	TRBV19	TRBJ1-1	.	.	CAVTRNLNTEAFF	TGTGCAGTAACCAGGAATCTGAACACTGAAGCTTTCTTT
15	TRBV15	TRBJ1-5	.	TRBD1	CATSRDRGSNQPQHF	TGTGCCACCAGCCGGGACAGGGGAAGCAATCAGCCCCAGCATTTT
14	TRBV11-2	TRBJ1-2	.	.	CASSAAEGNYGYTF	TGTGCCAGCAGCGCAGCGGAGGGTAACTATGGCTACACCTTC
14	TRBV5-5	TRBJ1-6	.	.	CASSSLGRDSPLHF	TGTGCCAGCAGCTCATTAGGTCGGGATTCACCCCTCCACTTT
15	TRBV4-3	TRBJ1-4	.	.	CASSQFRGAGEKLFF	TGCGCCAGCAGCCAATTCAGGGGAGCCGGTGAAAAACTGTTTTTT
14	TRBV5-1	TRBJ2-7	.	TRBD1	CASSRDSVSYEQYF	TGCGCCAGCAGCCGGGACAGTGTGAGCTACGAGCAGTACTTC
12	TRBV5-6	TRBJ1-5	once	.	CASSLGPQPQHF	TGTGCCAGCAGCTTGGGGCCGCAGCCCCAGCATTTT
15	TRBV6-2/TRBV6-3	TRBJ1-1	few	.	CASSPSAGRSTEAFF	TGTGCCAGCAGTCCCTCGGCGGGGCGGAGCACTGAAGCTTTCTTT
15	TRBV3-1/TRBV3-2	TRBJ1-5	.	.	CASSQGGRANQPQHF	TGTGCCAGCAGCCAAGGAGGCAGGGCAAATCAGCCCCAGCATTTT
14	TRBV7-8	TRBJ2-7	.	.	CASTLGTSAYEQYF	TGTGCCAGCACCTTAGGGACATCCGCCTACGAGCAGTACTTC
14	TRBV29-1	TRBJ1-1	.	.	CSASMTGSNTEAFF	TGCAGCGCATCTATGACAGGATCGAACACTGAAGCTTTCTTT
15	TRBV7-2	TRBJ2-3	.	.	CASSLASVERDTQYF	TGTGCCAGCAGCTTAGCGAGTGTTGAGCGGGATACGCAGTATTTT
12	TRBV19	TRBJ2-3	.	TRBD1	CASSMTGNTQYF	TGTGCCAGTAGTATGACAGGGAATACGCAGTATTTT
16	TRBV7-6	TRBJ1-1	.	.	CASSLGHGSSGTEAFF	TGTGCCAGCAGCCTAGGGCATGGGAGTTCAGGCACTGAAGCTTTCTTT
17	TRBV19	TRBJ2-5	once	TRBD1	CASSIVGQGSPSGTQYF	TGTGCCAGTAGTATAGTTGGACAGGGTAGCCCGTCGGGGACCCAGTACTTC
13	TRBV6-6	TRBJ1-1	.	.	CASRFAEGTEAFF	TGTGCCTCCAGGTTTGCGGAGGGCACTGAAGCTTTCTTT
16	TRBV6-4	TRBJ1-5	few	TRBD1	CASSDYPGQSNQPQHF	TGTGCCAGCAGTGACTACCCGGGACAGAGCAATCAGCCCCAGCATTTT
15	TRBV19	TRBJ1-1	.	TRBD1	CASSIQTGAMTEAFF	TGTGCCAGTAGTATACAAACAGGGGCTATGACTGAAGCTTTCTTT
14	TRBV4-1	TRBJ1-2	.	.	CASSQEQGLYGYTF	TGCGCCAGCAGCCAAGAACAAGGACTTTACGGCTACACCTTC
15	TRBV9	TRBJ2-2	.	TRBD2	CASSPGGGDTGELFF	TGTGCCAGCAGCCCCGGGGGGGGAGACACCGGGGAGCTGTTTTTT